The 3 T cell receptor beta chains presented below share a single source sample, sequenced in a study of CD8 T cells in ankylosing spondylitis. TCRdb analysed the 5' RACE reads with MiXCR anew, one entry per CDR3 protein. The sample shows approximately 300,000 distinct CDR3 sequences, around 21% of them seen only once. Sequencing used blood, either unsorted or a sorted T cell fraction (not recorded which). Source of these receptors: a female donor with ankylosing spondylitis or in good health (not recorded which).

The V and J genes are TRBV7-2 and TRBJ2-3; a possible D gene is TRBD2 (6 bases). Trimming removed 5 bases at V and 0 bases at J, with 12 bases between. The CDR3 is 15 residues long. The germline V gene has CDR1 SGHTA and CDR2 FQGNSA. CDR3 sequence: CASSPIAVSTDTQYF. In DNA form, the CDR3 reads TGTGCCAGCAGCCCCATAGCGGTGAGCACAGATACGCAGTATTTT.

V gene TRBV5-1 combines with J gene TRBJ2-1, with 15 bases fitting TRBD2. CDR3 size: 18 residues. The junction had 8 bases not matched to a gene; V was cut back by 4 bases and J by 3 bases. Germline assignment: CDR1 SGHRS and CDR2 YFSETQ. The CDR3 nucleotides are TGCGCCAGCAGCACCGGAGGACTAGCGGGAGGGTTCTACAATGAGCAGTTCTTC. This sequence encodes CASSTGGLAGGFYNEQFF.

This rearrangement joins TRBV19 to TRBJ2-2; the D gene could be TRBD1 or TRBD2 (6 bases each). Germline V CDR1 and CDR2: LNHDA, SQIVND (reference sequence). V lost 11 bases to trimming and J lost 7 bases, with 14 bases between them. This CDR3 spans 12 amino acids. This CDR3 is CAGGRLGGELFF. DNA of the CDR3: TGTGCCGGGGGGCGTCTCGGCGGGGAGCTGTTTTTT.